This paragraph reports one T cell receptor beta chain. It lacks a known antigen. No qualities accompany the bases; no much larger clone lies one base away. The germline V gene specifies SGHVS as CDR1 and FNYEAQ as CDR2. Cut back by 1 base and 1 base, the V and J ends lie 11 bases apart. The CDR3 starts with the cysteine, ends with the phenylalanine, and has 16 residues. Just CDR3 DNA is preserved here, 48 bases in frame from base 1. The sample comes from a study of T-cell reconstitution after alpha-beta-depleted transplantation in children (dated by TCRdb to 2016 to 2017). Describing the broader study: Using TCR repertoire profiling, the study quantitatively followed how T-cell immune reconstitution unfolded in children after TCRalphabeta/CD19-depleted allogeneic hematopoietic cell transplantation. General study outcomes and caveats: Over subsequent months, a decline in hyperexpanded clone frequencies was noted, and after one year, T-cell counts and TCRbeta diversity were mostly ascribed to newly produced T cells. In some patients, the high TCRbeta diversity seen at day 60 was put down to recipient T cells and intrathymic progenitors that had survived conditioning. The apparently early alphabetaT-cell count recovery about two months after transplant was reportedly dependent on only several hundred rapidly expanded clones derived from non-depleted graft cells.

Receptor libraries were prepared by PCR. These reads were obtained on an Illumina HiSeq 2500. Molecular barcoding was employed in the preparation of TCR libraries, with unique molecular identifiers being used to normalize TCRbeta repertoire quantification. TCRdb reanalyzed the raw reads on its own, using fastp at Q25 for trimming and MiXCR for clone calling, and kept in-frame beta chains. Each entry merges the rows of one CDR3 protein and shows their most common DNA and genes. Within this sample are hundreds of thousands of distinct CDR3 sequences, with about 23% of them counted one time only. Roughly 2.5% of the sample belongs to the ten largest clones. The treatment or condition label corresponds to: allogeneic hematopoietic cell transplantation with graft depleted of TCRalphabeta T cells and CD19 B cells. Transplant recipients were children who received TCRalphabeta/CD19-depleted allogeneic hematopoietic cell grafts.

Specimen: PBMCs, collected before TCRalphabeta/CD19-depleted stem cell transplant. The clonotype comes from a girl aged 2 to 9 with Fanconi anemia, due to receive a stem cell transplant. The chain couples TRBV7-6 to TRBJ2-1; the best D guess is TRBD1, with 6 bases matching. The DNA sequence is as follows: TGTGCCAGCAGCTTAGGCTACCAGGGGTCCTACAATGAGCAGTTCTTC. Its translation reads: CASSLGYQGSYNEQFF. Beyond the CDR3, the reference TRBV7-6 and TRBJ2-1 genes provide the residues; the full variable domain reads: GAGVSQSPRYKVTKRGQDVALRCDPISGHVSLYWYRQALGQGPEFLTYFNYEAQQDKSGLPNDRFSAERPEGSISTLTIQRTEQRDSAMYRCASSLGYQGSYNEQFFGPGTRLTVL.